This T cell receptor beta chain was sequenced during a study of T cell responses to AZD1222 COVID-19 vaccine. Study observations and caveats: Only a handful of individuals given AZD1222 were seropositive at baseline. The span of vaccine-associated CD4 TCRs extended across spike, with dominance at 160-218 and 743-854.

The assay was immunoSEQ multiplex PCR, and TCRdb's table has in-frame clones only and misses some. Here the sample spans approximately 90,000 clones, roughly 90% being singletons. The CDR3 consists of 19 residues. Germline V gives CDR1 MNHEY, CDR2 SVGEGT. Unmatched junction bases numbered 24, after V lost 5 bases and J lost 9 bases. To note about this clone: What it binds is not known.

The V gene is TRBV6-2 or TRBV6-3, the J gene TRBJ1-5, with 8 bases aligning to TRBD1. The clonotype was recovered from an adult who received the AZD1222 COVID-19 vaccine. This sample comprised peripheral blood, obtained 28 days after the second AZD1222 dose. In nucleotides, the CDR3 is TGTGCCAGCAGTCCATACACCCAAACCGGGACAGGCCAGTCGAGGCCCCAGCATTTT. Translated: CASSPYTQTGTGQSRPQHF.